The 28 T cell receptor beta chains reported below all come from one sample, sequenced in a study of identical twins' blood T cells. TCRdb reprocessed the 5' RACE reads with MiXCR, giving one entry per CDR3 protein. The sample lists a few hundred thousand distinct CDR3 sequences, 25% to 35% occurring once. Sequencing was done on a sample of PBMCs. The source of these receptors is a woman aged 18 to 55 in good health.

This clonotype has more than one count but fewer than ten. The V gene is TRBV7-9, the J gene TRBJ1-1; a possible D gene is TRBD1 (5 bases). This CDR3 comprises 14 residues. Germline V gives CDR1 SEHNR, CDR2 FQNEAQ (reference sequence). V lost 5 bases, J lost 2 bases, and 12 bases lay in between. Here the CDR3 reads CASSTRTLNTEAFF. The DNA of the CDR3 is TGTGCCAGCAGCACCCGGACACTTAACACTGAAGCTTTCTTT.

This clonotype was observed a single time. The J gene is TRBJ2-1, the V gene TRBV11-2; D ambiguous. The CDR3 runs 16 residues. Trimming removed 7 bases from V and 2 bases from J, with 18 bases in between. In germline, CDR1 is SGHAT, CDR2 FQNNGV. The CDR3 sequence: CASIRTQGNAYNEQFF. In DNA, the CDR3 is TGTGCCAGCATACGGACGCAAGGTAACGCCTACAATGAGCAGTTCTTC.

Note on this clonotype: This likely comes from a read error, as the CDR3 has no conserved phenylalanine or tryptophan at its end. This chain links TRBV29-1 with TRBJ1-1, with 8 bases identical to TRBD1. This CDR3 spans 13 amino acids. In germline, CDR1 is SQVTM, CDR2 ANQGSEA. CDR3 residues: CTGVLTGGTEAFS. For the CDR3, the DNA is TGCACCGGGGTTCTAACAGGGGGCACTGAAGCTTTCTCT.

This clonotype turned up a few times. The chain uses TRBV7-2 and TRBJ2-1; the D call may be TRBD1 or TRBD2 (6 bases each). The V end was cut by 10 bases, the J end by 4 bases, with 17 bases between. This CDR3 is 14 amino acids long. CDR1 SGHTA and CDR2 FQGNSA come from the germline V gene. CDR3 nucleotide sequence: TGTGCCATCGACAAAAGGGGGGTATACAATGAGCAGTTCTTC. As protein: CAIDKRGVYNEQFF.

This sequence joins TRBV6-2 or TRBV6-3 and TRBJ1-2; no firm D call. This CDR3 is 14 amino acids long. Trimming pared 5 bases from V and 0 bases from J, leaving 10 bases between. CDR1 is MNHEY, CDR2 SVGEGT, per germline. CDR3 protein: CASSHGRTNYGYTF. The CDR3 DNA reads TGTGCCAGCAGTCACGGCAGGACTAACTATGGCTACACCTTC.

V gene TRBV7-2 combines with J gene TRBJ1-1; D not resolved. The germline V gene encodes CDR1 SGHTA and CDR2 FQGNSA. With 5 bases removed from V and 5 bases from J, the gap between germline ends came to 15 bases. This CDR3 is 14 amino acids long. CDR3 bases: TGTGCCAGCAGCGGGCAGGCCTCGAGGACTGAAGCTTTCTTT. Residues: CASSGQASRTEAFF. Complete variable domain (other parts from reference TRBV7-2 and TRBJ1-1): GAGVSQSPSNKVTEKGKDVELRCDPISGHTALYWYRQSLGQGLEFLIYFQGNSAPDKSGLPSDRFSAERTGGSVSTLTIQRTQQEDSAVYLCASSGQASRTEAFFGQGTRLTVV.

This rearrangement joins TRBV19 to TRBJ1-5; TRBD1 might be the D (6 bases). The germline CDR1 and CDR2 sequences are LNHDA and SQIVND (reference sequence). V was pared by 9 bases and J by 7 bases, with 19 bases between. CDR3 length: 14 residues. For the CDR3, the DNA is TGTGCCAGCCGGAATAGGGACAAAGGACAGCCCCAGCATTTT. Translated, it gives CASRNRDKGQPQHF.

This clonotype turned up a few times. CDR3 loop: CSASSLAVSYEQYF. In DNA form, the CDR3 reads TGCAGTGCTAGTTCACTAGCGGTTTCCTACGAGCAGTACTTC. The chain carries TRBV20-1 and TRBJ2-7, with 8 bases aligning to TRBD2. The CDR3 has 14 amino acids. The germline V gene has CDR1 DFQATT and CDR2 SNEGSKA (reference sequence). With V trimmed by 3 bases and J by 1 base, 5 bases remained unmatched.

This clonotype was recorded only once. This chain links TRBV7-9 with TRBJ2-3; weak D call: TRBD2 (6 bases). The germline CDR1 and CDR2 sequences are SEHNR and FQNEAQ (reference sequence). The CDR3 contains 16 residues. Trimming shortened V by 1 base and J by 2 bases, and 13 bases separated the two germline ends. CDR3 nucleotide sequence: TGTGCCAGCAGCTTAGGTGTTAGCGGAAACACAGATACGCAGTATTTT. This encodes CASSLGVSGNTDTQYF.

This rearrangement joins TRBV2 to TRBJ2-3; D ambiguous. Trimming took off 7 bases at V and 4 bases at J, with 12 bases between the two ends. The germline CDR1 and CDR2 sequences are SNHLY and FYNNEI. This CDR3 has 13 amino acids. CDR3 nucleotides: TGTGCCAGCAAAAAAACTGCACCAGATACGCAGTATTTT. Translated: CASKKTAPDTQYF.

This clonotype was seen only once. The chain has TRBV20-1 and TRBJ2-3; TRBD1 is a possible D gene (5 bases). Germline CDR1 is DFQATT and CDR2 is SNEGSKA (reference sequence). V lost 1 base and J 5 bases, leaving 13 bases between the germline ends. The CDR3 has 14 amino acids. The CDR3 DNA reads as TGCAGTGCTAGAGGGAAGGGGAAGGGAGATACGCAGTATTTT. Translation gives CSARGKGKGDTQYF.

The chain joins TRBV29-1 to TRBJ2-1; D possibly uses TRBD1 or TRBD2 (5 bases each). Germline CDR1 SQVTM, CDR2 ANQGSEA. This CDR3 region has 13 residues. Trimming pared 6 bases from V and 6 bases from J, leaving 15 bases between. The CDR3 DNA sequence: TGCAGCGTAGGGGACCTCGAAAGCAATGAGCAGTTCTTC. Protein product: CSVGDLESNEQFF.

A few counts support this clonotype. This chain links TRBV20-1 with TRBJ2-3; possibly TRBD1 or TRBD2 for D (5 bases each). Germline V gene data show CDR1 as DFQATT and CDR2 as SNEGSKA (reference sequence). CDR3 length: 15 residues. Trimming took off 5 bases at V and 4 bases at J, with 19 bases between the two ends. This chain's CDR3 is CSAESSNRGADTQYF. DNA for the CDR3: TGCAGTGCTGAGAGCTCAAACCGGGGCGCAGATACGCAGTATTTT.

This clonotype occurred a few times. The rearrangement uses TRBV20-1 and TRBJ2-1; 7 bases are a match to TRBD2. V lost 4 bases to trimming and J lost 6 bases; unmatched junction nucleotides: 9. The germline gives CDR1 DFQATT, CDR2 SNEGSKA (reference sequence). The CDR3 runs to 14 residues. The CDR3 sequence is CSAIGREKGNEQFF. In nucleotides, the CDR3 is TGCAGTGCTATCGGGCGGGAGAAGGGCAATGAGCAGTTCTTC.

Note on this clonotype: Because the CDR3 is missing its conserved closing phenylalanine or tryptophan, this is likely a read error. The rearrangement uses TRBV7-9 and TRBJ1-2; D gene ambiguous. The germline V gene encodes CDR1 SEHNR and CDR2 FQNEAQ (reference sequence). V lost 7 bases and J 3 bases, leaving 9 bases between the germline ends. The length of the CDR3 is 12 residues. As DNA, the CDR3 is TGTGCCAGCAAGGGATACGACTATGGCTACACCTCC. It codes for CASKGYDYGYTS.

A few counts support this clonotype. The V gene is TRBV18, the J gene TRBJ1-5; TRBD1 agrees at 7 bases. CDR1 KGHSH and CDR2 LQKENI come from the germline V gene. The J segment lost 4 bases and the V segment lost 5 bases, leaving 5 bases of the junction unmatched. The CDR3 length is 14 residues. CDR3 nucleotide sequence: TGTGCCAGCTCAGCACAGGGGCCTAATCAGCCCCAGCATTTT. Its protein product is CASSAQGPNQPQHF.

The chain carries TRBV5-1 and TRBJ2-3; D might be TRBD2 (6 bases). Germline V lookup: CDR1 SGHRS, CDR2 YFSETQ. This CDR3 has 15 residues. The V and J ends lost 3 bases and 6 bases respectively, with 17 bases between them. CDR3 amino acids: CASSSYISGGDTQYF. CDR3 nucleotides: TGCGCCAGCAGCTCCTATATCAGCGGAGGGGATACGCAGTATTTT.

A few counts support this clonotype. J is TRBJ1-3 and V is TRBV3-1, with D unresolved. Between the trimmed V and J ends, which lost 0 bases and 2 bases, there was a span of 11 bases. This CDR3 comprises 16 residues. Looked up from germline, CDR1 is LGHDT and CDR2 is YNNKEL (reference sequence). The CDR3 is CASSQELSATGNTIYF. In DNA form, the CDR3 reads TGTGCCAGCAGCCAAGAATTATCGGCGACTGGAAACACCATATATTTT.

This clonotype showed up just a few times. The genes are TRBV28 and TRBJ2-2, with TRBD2 identical over 7 bases. With 3 bases clipped from V and 0 bases from J, the junction kept 7 bases outside the gene matches. Germline V gene lookup returns CDR1 MDHEN and CDR2 SYDVKM. This CDR3 is 17 amino acids long. This CDR3 reads CASSFPWAGANTGELFF. In DNA form, the CDR3 reads TGTGCCAGCAGTTTTCCATGGGCGGGAGCGAACACCGGGGAGCTGTTTTTT.

This clonotype was recorded many times. This chain connects TRBV29-1 to TRBJ1-4, with D possibly TRBD1 on 6 matching bases. The CDR3 totals 13 residues. Germline CDR1 and CDR2: SQVTM and ANQGSEA. Between the trimmed V and J ends, which lost 4 bases and 5 bases, there was a span of 11 bases. The CDR3 sequence: CSVVSGVNEKLFF. The CDR3 DNA reads TGCAGCGTTGTTTCAGGGGTGAATGAAAAACTGTTTTTT.

This clonotype came up once. The chain combines TRBV12-5 with TRBJ1-5; TRBD1 might be the D (5 bases). V gave up 3 bases and J gave up 11 bases, with 11 bases separating them. This CDR3 has 12 residues. Germline V gene sequence: CDR1 LGHNT, CDR2 FRNRAP. The CDR3 spells CASGLDRQSQHF. CDR3 nucleotide sequence: TGTGCTAGTGGTTTAGACCGACAGTCCCAGCATTTT.

The table lists this clonotype with a few counts. The genes are TRBV27 and TRBJ1-5, with D maybe TRBD1 (5 bases). The V gene lost 4 bases and the J gene lost 5 bases, with 12 bases spanning the gap. Germline loops: CDR1 MNHEY, CDR2 SMNVEV (reference sequence). There are 14 residues in the CDR3. The CDR3 region is CASSSRDAHQPQHF. DNA of the CDR3: TGTGCCAGCAGTTCCCGGGACGCTCATCAGCCCCAGCATTTT.

About this clonotype itself: At one of its ends the junction is not consistent with the germline gene, which may arise from a read error. This sequence joins TRBV3-1 and TRBJ1-3; D is unresolved. Germline V gene sequence: CDR1 LGHDT, CDR2 YNNKEL (reference sequence). This CDR3 contains 14 residues. CDR3 coding DNA: TGTCCCAGCAGCCAAGGTCCCTCTGGAAACACCATATATTTT. It specifies CPSSQGPSGNTIYF.

Only a few counts were recorded for this clonotype. The V and J genes are TRBV29-1 and TRBJ2-1; D remains ambiguous. Germline assignment: CDR1 SQVTM and CDR2 ANQGSEA. The CDR3 consists of 12 residues. The V end lost 3 bases, the J end lost 4 bases, and 7 bases lay between the germline ends. The CDR3, as DNA: TGCAGCGTTGATAAGGATTACAATGAGCAGTTCTTC. This sequence encodes CSVDKDYNEQFF.

In this sample, this clonotype turned up a few times. The V and J genes are TRBV15 and TRBJ1-1, with D possibly TRBD1 on 6 matching bases. CDR3 size: 14 residues. V gave up 1 base and J gave up 2 bases, with 8 bases separating them. In germline, CDR1 is LNHNV, CDR2 YYDKDF (reference sequence). CDR3 in DNA: TGTGCCACCAGCAGAGCGGACAGAAACACTGAAGCTTTCTTT. Translation: CATSRADRNTEAFF.

V usage is TRBV5-1 and J usage is TRBJ2-7; D possibly corresponds to TRBD1 (5 bases). This CDR3 is 14 amino acids long. Trimming cost V 2 bases and J 2 bases, with 11 bases left between them. The V gene's germline CDR1 is SGHRS and CDR2 YFSETQ. The CDR3 is CASSFIRAPYEQYF. Written as DNA, the CDR3 is TGCGCCAGCAGCTTTATCAGGGCCCCCTACGAGCAGTACTTC.

V and J are TRBV5-1 and TRBJ2-1; either TRBD1 or TRBD2 may fit D (5 bases each). CDR1 is SGHRS, CDR2 YFSETQ, per germline. V lost 0 bases, J lost 8 bases, and 15 bases lay in between. CDR3 size: 15 residues. The CDR3 DNA is TGCGCCAGCAGCTTGGAGGGGCGGGCGTACTATGAGCAGTTCTTC. Protein: CASSLEGRAYYEQFF. Filled out from reference TRBV5-1 and TRBJ2-1, the complete variable domain reads KAGVTQTPRYLIKTRGQQVTLSCSPISGHRSVSWYQQTPGQGLQFLFEYFSETQRNKGNFPGRFSGRQFSNSRSEMNVSTLELGDSALYLCASSLEGRAYYEQFFGPGTRLTVL.

This clonotype has at least ten counts. The CDR3 is CATQGEGEKLFF. CDR3 nucleotides: TGTGCCACCCAGGGGGAAGGCGAAAAACTGTTTTTT. The chain uses TRBV10-3 and TRBJ1-4; TRBD1 agrees at 7 bases. This CDR3 is built from 12 residues. CDR1 and CDR2 (germline): ENHRY, SYGVKD. Unmatched junction bases numbered 7, after V lost 10 bases and J lost 8 bases.